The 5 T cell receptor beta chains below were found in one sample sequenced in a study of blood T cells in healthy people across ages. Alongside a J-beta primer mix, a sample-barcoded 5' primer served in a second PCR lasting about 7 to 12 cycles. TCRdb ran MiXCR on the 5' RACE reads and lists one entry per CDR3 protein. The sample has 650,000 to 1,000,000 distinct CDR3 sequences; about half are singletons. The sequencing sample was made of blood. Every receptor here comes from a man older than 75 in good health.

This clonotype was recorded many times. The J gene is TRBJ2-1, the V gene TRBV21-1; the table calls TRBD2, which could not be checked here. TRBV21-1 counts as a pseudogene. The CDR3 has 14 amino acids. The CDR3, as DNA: TGTGCCAGCAGCACGGCTAGCGGGAACAATGAGCAGTTCTTC. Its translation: CASSTASGNNEQFF.

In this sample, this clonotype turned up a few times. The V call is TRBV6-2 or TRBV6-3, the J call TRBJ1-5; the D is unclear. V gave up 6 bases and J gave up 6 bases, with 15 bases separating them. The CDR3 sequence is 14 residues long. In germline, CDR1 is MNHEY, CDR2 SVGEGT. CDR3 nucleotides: TGTGCCAGCAGGCACGGAGGGCTTGGTCAGCCCCAGCATTTT. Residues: CASRHGGLGQPQHF.

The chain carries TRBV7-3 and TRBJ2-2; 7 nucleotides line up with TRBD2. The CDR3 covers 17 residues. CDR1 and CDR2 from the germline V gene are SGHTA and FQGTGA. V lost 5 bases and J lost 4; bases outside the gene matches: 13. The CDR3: CASSMNLAGLITGELFF. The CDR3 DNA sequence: TGTGCCAGCAGCATGAATTTAGCGGGCCTCATCACCGGGGAGCTGTTTTTT.

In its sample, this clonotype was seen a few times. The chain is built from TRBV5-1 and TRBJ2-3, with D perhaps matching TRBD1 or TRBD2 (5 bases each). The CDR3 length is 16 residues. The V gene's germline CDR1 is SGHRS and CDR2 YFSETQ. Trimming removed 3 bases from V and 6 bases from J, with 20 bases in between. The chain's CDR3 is CASSYLGRVIIDTQYF. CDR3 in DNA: TGCGCCAGCAGCTACCTGGGACGGGTTATTATCGATACGCAGTATTTT.

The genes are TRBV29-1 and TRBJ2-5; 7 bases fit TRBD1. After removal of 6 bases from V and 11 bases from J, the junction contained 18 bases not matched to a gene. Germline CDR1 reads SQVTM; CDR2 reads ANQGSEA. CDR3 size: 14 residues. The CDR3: CSVGRMTGLNEQYF. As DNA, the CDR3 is TGCAGCGTCGGAAGGATGACAGGGTTGAATGAGCAGTACTTC.